This TCR beta chain was documented in a study of shared clonotypes between healthy human individuals. The CDR3 is made up of 14 amino acids. Looked up from germline, CDR1 is SQVTM and CDR2 is ANQGSEA. V shed 4 bases and J shed 1 base, with 11 bases lying between them. This table comes from immunoSEQ multiplex PCR, and its TCRdb copy is limited to in-frame clones, with some not included. Among some 1.5 million clones listed, approximately 96% were seen once. This chain uses TRBV29-1 with TRBJ1-3, with D possibly matching TRBD1 (6 bases). The receptor comes from a man younger than 40 in good health. The sequencing sample was made of naive CD4+ T cells sorted from blood. As for subset: CD45RA+ positively selected. As DNA, the CDR3 is TGCAGCGTTGTTGTCAGGGGATCTGGAAACACCATATATTTT. Protein sequence: CSVVVRGSGNTIYF.